The 27 T cell receptor beta chains given below trace back to one sample, sequenced in a study of T cell changes during pregnancy in multiple sclerosis. The data were produced by immunoSEQ multiplex PCR, yet TCRdb's version contains in-frame clones alone and is incomplete. Of tens of thousands of clones listed, 88% are singletons. The sequences come from peripheral blood, collected in the first trimester of pregnancy. The receptors here all came from a female donor with multiple sclerosis, enrolled in a pregnancy study.

J is TRBJ2-7 and V is TRBV2; 7 positions agree with TRBD1. V lost 8 bases to trimming and J lost 3 bases; unmatched junction nucleotides: 13. The CDR3 covers 15 residues. From germline, CDR1 is SNHLY and CDR2 FYNNEI. CDR3 protein: CASVLSGTVDYEQYF. As DNA, the CDR3 is TGTGCCAGCGTCCTCTCCGGGACAGTCGACTACGAGCAGTACTTC.

The chain recombines TRBV18 with TRBJ1-5, with D possibly matching TRBD1 (6 bases). The CDR3 is 14 residues long. Trimming stripped 3 bases from V and 2 bases from J, with 8 bases between. Germline V gene lookup returns CDR1 KGHSH and CDR2 LQKENI. CDR3 sequence reads: CASSPSGGNQPQHF. Here the CDR3 DNA reads TGTGCCAGCTCACCGTCAGGGGGCAATCAGCCCCAGCATTTT.

The V call is TRBV7-2, the J call TRBJ2-1; the D gene is possibly TRBD1 (6 bases). The germline V gene encodes CDR1 SGHTA and CDR2 FQGNSA. This CDR3 has 13 residues. Trimming removed 5 bases at V and 4 bases at J, with 9 bases between. This chain's CDR3 is CASSADSYNEQFF. In nucleotides, the CDR3 is TGTGCCAGCAGCGCGGACAGTTACAATGAGCAGTTCTTC.

This chain links TRBV19 with TRBJ1-5; possible D gene TRBD1, 6 bases. Trimming removed 2 bases from V and 7 bases from J, with 12 bases in between. Germline V lookup: CDR1 LNHDA, CDR2 SQIVND (reference sequence). The CDR3 runs 14 residues. This CDR3 is CASSIKTGGQPQHF. The CDR3 nucleotides are TGTGCCAGTAGTATAAAGACAGGTGGACAGCCCCAGCATTTT. Complete variable domain (other parts from reference TRBV19 and TRBJ1-5): DGGITQSPKYLFRKEGQNVTLSCEQNLNHDAMYWYRQDPGQGLRLIYYSQIVNDFQKGDIAEGYSVSREKKESFPLTVTSAQKNPTAFYLCASSIKTGGQPQHFGDGTRLSIL.

The chain has TRBV19 and TRBJ1-1, with 8 bases aligning to TRBD1. The germline V gene has CDR1 LNHDA and CDR2 SQIVND (reference sequence). This CDR3 comprises 14 residues. V was pared by 4 bases and J by 7 bases, with 8 bases of the junction left unmatched. The CDR3 sequence: CASSTDRAPIEAFF. Written as DNA, the CDR3 is TGTGCCAGTAGTACGGACAGGGCCCCAATTGAAGCTTTCTTT.

The rearrangement links TRBV28 to TRBJ2-3; D is ambiguous. With 9 bases removed from V and 0 bases from J, the gap between germline ends came to 16 bases. The CDR3 sequence is 15 residues long. Germline V lookup: CDR1 MDHEN, CDR2 SYDVKM. CDR3 DNA sequence: TGTGCCAGTGGCCTTGCGGTTGGGAGCACAGATACGCAGTATTTT. Protein product: CASGLAVGSTDTQYF.

The V call is TRBV10-3, the J call TRBJ2-5, with a possible D match to TRBD1 (6 bases). Looked up from germline, CDR1 is ENHRY and CDR2 is SYGVKD. CDR3 length: 15 amino acids. Between the trimmed V and J ends, which lost 5 bases and 2 bases, there was a span of 15 bases. CDR3 DNA: TGTGCCATCAGTACTAATGCAGGGGAACAAGAGACCCAGTACTTC. Residues: CAISTNAGEQETQYF.

The CDR3 loop is CASSYVERENEKLFF. The CDR3 nucleotides are TGTGCCAGCAGCTACGTAGAACGGGAGAATGAAAAACTGTTTTTT. The chain joins TRBV7-9 to TRBJ1-4; no firm D call. Deletions cut 4 bases from V and 5 bases from J, with 14 bases between. The germline V gene encodes CDR1 SEHNR and CDR2 FQNEAQ (reference sequence). The CDR3 has 15 residues.

This sequence joins TRBV29-1 and TRBJ1-1, with TRBD1 matching 12 bases. The trim removed 5 bases at V and 3 bases at J, leaving 7 bases unmatched. The CDR3 totals 15 residues. The germline V gene has CDR1 SQVTM and CDR2 ANQGSEA. This chain's CDR3 is CSVLGTGGMDTEAFF. The DNA for the CDR3 is TGCAGCGTTTTGGGGACAGGGGGCATGGACACTGAAGCTTTCTTT.

The chain uses TRBV19 and TRBJ2-7; D perhaps matches TRBD2 (6 bases). The CDR3 sequence is 13 residues long. Trimming shortened V by 5 bases and J by 1 base, and 9 bases separated the two germline ends. From germline, CDR1 is LNHDA and CDR2 SQIVND (reference sequence). CDR3 DNA: TGTGCCAGTAGTCCGGGACTTTCCTACGAGCAGTACTTC. This translates into CASSPGLSYEQYF.

This clone was detected a few times. The gene calls are TRBV4-2 and TRBJ1-2; the D is unclear. Trimming shortened V by 3 bases and J by 10 bases, and 18 bases separated the two germline ends. The CDR3 runs to 14 residues. CDR1 and CDR2 (germline): LGHNA, YNFKEQ. The CDR3 region has the DNA TGTGCCAGCAGCCAGAGTCCAGAGGTTTCGGTCTACACCTTC. This codes for CASSQSPEVSVYTF.

The V call is TRBV30, the J call TRBJ1-5; D not resolved. Trimming shortened V by 2 bases and J by 7 bases, and 18 bases separated the two germline ends. CDR1 GTSNPN and CDR2 SVGIG come from the germline V gene (reference sequence). This CDR3 is built from 15 residues. CDR3 loop: CAWSTGLLTEQPQHF. CDR3 DNA sequence: TGTGCCTGGAGTACCGGACTCCTGACGGAGCAGCCCCAGCATTTT. Full variable domain (outside the CDR3, taken from reference TRBV30 and TRBJ1-5): SQTIHQWPATLVQPVGSPLSLECTVEGTSNPNLYWYRQAAGRGLQLLFYSVGIGQISSEVPQNLSASRPQDRQFILSSKKLLLSDSGFYLCAWSTGLLTEQPQHFGDGTRLSIL.

J is TRBJ1-1 and V is TRBV2; possible D gene TRBD1, 5 bases. This CDR3 region has 13 residues. V was trimmed by 8 bases and J by 10 bases, leaving 20 bases between them. Germline V gene sequence: CDR1 SNHLY, CDR2 FYNNEI. The CDR3 loop is CASSHDSVRIAFF. CDR3 nucleotides: TGTGCCAGCTCACACGACAGTGTTCGAATAGCTTTCTTT.

The rearrangement uses TRBV5-6 and TRBJ2-5; 7 nucleotides line up with TRBD2. The germline gives CDR1 SGHDT, CDR2 YYEEEE. The CDR3 covers 15 residues. Unmatched junction bases numbered 8, after V lost 2 bases and J lost 4 bases. The DNA for the CDR3 is TGTGCCAGCAGCTTTGGGGCGGGAGACGGAGAGACCCAGTACTTC. Amino acids: CASSFGAGDGETQYF.

The CDR3, as DNA: TGTGCCAGCAGCGTAGTCGGGTTGGCAGATACGCAGTATTTT. Amino acid sequence: CASSVVGLADTQYF. The V gene is TRBV9, the J gene TRBJ2-3; D uncertain. CDR3 length equals 14 residues. V dropped 0 bases and J dropped 4 bases, with 9 bases sitting between them. CDR1 and CDR2 from the germline V gene are SGDLS and YYNGEE.

The chain joins TRBV5-4 to TRBJ2-1; D is unclear. The germline gives CDR1 SGHNT, CDR2 YYREEE (reference sequence). The length of the CDR3 is 12 residues. Deletions cut 2 bases from V and 14 bases from J, with 14 bases between. Written as DNA, the CDR3 is TGTGCCAGCAGCTTTGGGTCAACGAGCGAGTTCTTC. This codes for CASSFGSTSEFF.

The DNA for the CDR3 is TGTGCCAGCAGCATTAGAATAGACTCCTACGAGCAGTACTTC. It codes for CASSIRIDSYEQYF. This rearrangement joins TRBV7-8 to TRBJ2-7; D is uncertain. CDR1 and CDR2 (germline): SGHVS, FQNEAQ. This CDR3 comprises 14 residues. V was cut by 5 bases and J by 0 bases, with 11 bases left in between.

The chain uses TRBV7-2 and TRBJ2-3, with D tentatively TRBD2 (6 bases). This CDR3 region has 15 residues. CDR1 SGHTA and CDR2 FQGNSA come from the germline V gene. Trimming removed 2 bases at V and 0 bases at J, with 9 bases between. CDR3 sequence reads: CASSLSSASTDTQYF. In DNA form, the CDR3 reads TGTGCCAGCAGCTTATCTAGCGCAAGCACAGATACGCAGTATTTT.

V usage is TRBV5-1 and J usage is TRBJ2-5, with 9 bases aligning to TRBD2. The CDR3 extends over 16 amino acids. With V trimmed by 0 bases and J by 2 bases, 5 bases remained unmatched. Germline CDR1 is SGHRS and CDR2 is YFSETQ. Here the CDR3 DNA reads TGCGCCAGCAGCTTGGGGGCTAGCGGGATTCAAGAGACCCAGTACTTC. Its protein product is CASSLGASGIQETQYF.

The rearrangement uses TRBV14 and TRBJ2-1; 11 positions match TRBD2. The CDR3 is 18 residues long. J lost 5 bases, V lost 3 bases, and 12 bases had no gene match. The germline V gene has CDR1 SGHDN and CDR2 FVKESK. Here the CDR3 reads CASSQEKLAGDLNNEQFF. CDR3 nucleotides: TGTGCCAGCAGCCAGGAAAAACTAGCGGGGGACCTTAACAATGAGCAGTTCTTC.

This clone turned up a few times. The chain couples TRBV7-2 to TRBJ1-4; weak D call: TRBD1 (5 bases). The germline gives CDR1 SGHTA, CDR2 FQGNSA. Trimming pared 0 bases from V and 6 bases from J, leaving 5 bases between. This CDR3 is 13 amino acids long. The CDR3 DNA is TGTGCCAGCAGCTTAGCAGGGGATGAAAAACTGTTTTTT. Translating it yields CASSLAGDEKLFF.

The chain is built from TRBV2 and TRBJ1-4; 8 bases are a match to TRBD1. The length of the CDR3 is 13 residues. Germline V gives CDR1 SNHLY, CDR2 FYNNEI. The J segment lost 7 bases and the V segment lost 6 bases, leaving 4 bases of the junction unmatched. CDR3 nucleotides: TGTGCCAGCAGCTCCGGACAGGGTGAAAAACTGTTTTTT. Its protein is CASSSGQGEKLFF.

CDR3 region: CAWSVRLGGNNEQFF. The CDR3 DNA sequence: TGTGCCTGGAGTGTAAGACTAGGAGGTAACAATGAGCAGTTCTTC. The rearrangement joins TRBV30 to TRBJ2-1; weak D call: TRBD2 (6 bases). From germline, CDR1 is GTSNPN and CDR2 SVGIG (reference sequence). The CDR3 covers 15 residues. V was trimmed by 0 bases and J by 5 bases, leaving 14 bases between them.

V gene TRBV2 combines with J gene TRBJ2-3; 11 bases align to TRBD2. In germline, CDR1 is SNHLY, CDR2 FYNNEI. V gave up 7 bases and J gave up 7 bases; unmatched junction bases: 10. The CDR3 is 15 residues long. The CDR3 here is CASTATSGALNTQYF. The CDR3 nucleotides are TGTGCCAGCACTGCGACTAGCGGGGCCCTCAATACGCAGTATTTT.

This chain uses TRBV4-3 with TRBJ2-2; D is unresolved. Trimming removed 1 base from V and 1 base from J, with 10 bases in between. This CDR3 contains 16 residues. Germline loops: CDR1 LGHNA, CDR2 YSLEER. The CDR3 DNA follows: TGCGCCAGCAGCCAAGCTAACGATATGAACACCGGGGAGCTGTTTTTT. Its protein is CASSQANDMNTGELFF.

V usage is TRBV5-6 and J usage is TRBJ1-2; TRBD1 aligns across 8 bases. V gave up 4 bases and J gave up 7 bases; unmatched junction bases: 3. In germline, CDR1 is SGHDT, CDR2 YYEEEE. The CDR3 spans 12 residues. The CDR3 loop reads CASSPGGSGYTF. CDR3 coding DNA: TGTGCCAGCAGCCCAGGGGGCTCTGGCTACACCTTC.

The rearrangement joins TRBV6-5 to TRBJ2-5, with 9 nucleotides matching TRBD1. The germline V gene has CDR1 MNHEY and CDR2 SVGAGI. V was clipped by 7 bases and J by 4 bases; unmatched bases: 4. The CDR3 spans 13 residues. The CDR3 region has the DNA TGTGCCAGCACGGGACAGGGTCTAGAGACCCAGTACTTC. Protein sequence: CASTGQGLETQYF.